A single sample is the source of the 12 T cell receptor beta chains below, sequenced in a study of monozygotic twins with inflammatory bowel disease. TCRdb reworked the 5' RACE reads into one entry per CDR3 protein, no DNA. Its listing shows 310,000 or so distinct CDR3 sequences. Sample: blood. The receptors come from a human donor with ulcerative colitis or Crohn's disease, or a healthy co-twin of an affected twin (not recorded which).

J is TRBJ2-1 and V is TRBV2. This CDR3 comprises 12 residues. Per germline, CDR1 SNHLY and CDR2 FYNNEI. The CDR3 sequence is CASKGSYNEQFF.

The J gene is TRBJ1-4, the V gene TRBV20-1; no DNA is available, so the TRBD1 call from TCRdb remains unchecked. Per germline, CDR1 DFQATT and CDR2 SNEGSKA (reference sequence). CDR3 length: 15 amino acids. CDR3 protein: CSARDRRGSNEKLFF.

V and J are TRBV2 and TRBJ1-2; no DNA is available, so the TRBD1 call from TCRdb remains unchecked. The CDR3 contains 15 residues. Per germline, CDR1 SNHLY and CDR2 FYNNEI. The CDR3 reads CASSEGGLGSYGYTF.

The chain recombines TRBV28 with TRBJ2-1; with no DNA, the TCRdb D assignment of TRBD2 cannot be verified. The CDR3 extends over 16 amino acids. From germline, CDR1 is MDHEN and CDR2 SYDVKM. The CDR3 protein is CASSSLGGSSYNEQFF.

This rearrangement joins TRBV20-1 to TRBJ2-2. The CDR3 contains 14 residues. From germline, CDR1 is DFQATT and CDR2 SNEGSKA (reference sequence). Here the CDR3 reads CSASQPSNTGELFF.

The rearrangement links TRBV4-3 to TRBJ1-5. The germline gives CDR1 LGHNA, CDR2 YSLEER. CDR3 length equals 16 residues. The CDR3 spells CASSQALSGPNQPQHF.

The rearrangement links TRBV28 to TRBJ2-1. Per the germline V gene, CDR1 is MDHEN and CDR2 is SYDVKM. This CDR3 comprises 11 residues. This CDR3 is CASLALNEQFF.

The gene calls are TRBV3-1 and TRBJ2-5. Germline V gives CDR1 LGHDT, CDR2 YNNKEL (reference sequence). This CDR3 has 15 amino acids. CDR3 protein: CASSQDQASQETQYF.

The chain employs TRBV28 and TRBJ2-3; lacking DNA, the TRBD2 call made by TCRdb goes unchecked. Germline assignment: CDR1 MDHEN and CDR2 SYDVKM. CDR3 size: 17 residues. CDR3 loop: CASSLTLLAGHTDTQYF. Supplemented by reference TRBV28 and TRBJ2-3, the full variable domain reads DVKVTQSSRYLVKRTGEKVFLECVQDMDHENMFWYRQDPGLGLRLIYFSYDVKMKEKGDIPEGYSVSREKKERFSLILESASTNQTSMYLCASSLTLLAGHTDTQYFGPGTRLTVL.

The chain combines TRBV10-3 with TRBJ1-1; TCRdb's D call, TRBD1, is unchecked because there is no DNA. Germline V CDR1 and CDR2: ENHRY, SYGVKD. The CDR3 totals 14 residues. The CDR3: CAIKGVGLNTEAFF.

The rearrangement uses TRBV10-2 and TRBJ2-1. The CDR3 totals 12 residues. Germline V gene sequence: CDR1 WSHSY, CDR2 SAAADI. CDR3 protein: CASISTSNEQFF.

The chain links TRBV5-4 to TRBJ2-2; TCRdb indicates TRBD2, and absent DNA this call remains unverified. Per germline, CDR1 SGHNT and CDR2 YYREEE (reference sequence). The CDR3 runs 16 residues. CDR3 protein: CASSPTASGNTGELFF. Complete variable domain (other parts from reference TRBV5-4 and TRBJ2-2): ETGVTQSPTHLIKTRGQQVTLRCSSQSGHNTVSWYQQALGQGPQFIFQYYREEENGRGNFPPRFSGLQFPNYSSELNVNALELDDSALYLCASSPTASGNTGELFFGEGSRLTVL.